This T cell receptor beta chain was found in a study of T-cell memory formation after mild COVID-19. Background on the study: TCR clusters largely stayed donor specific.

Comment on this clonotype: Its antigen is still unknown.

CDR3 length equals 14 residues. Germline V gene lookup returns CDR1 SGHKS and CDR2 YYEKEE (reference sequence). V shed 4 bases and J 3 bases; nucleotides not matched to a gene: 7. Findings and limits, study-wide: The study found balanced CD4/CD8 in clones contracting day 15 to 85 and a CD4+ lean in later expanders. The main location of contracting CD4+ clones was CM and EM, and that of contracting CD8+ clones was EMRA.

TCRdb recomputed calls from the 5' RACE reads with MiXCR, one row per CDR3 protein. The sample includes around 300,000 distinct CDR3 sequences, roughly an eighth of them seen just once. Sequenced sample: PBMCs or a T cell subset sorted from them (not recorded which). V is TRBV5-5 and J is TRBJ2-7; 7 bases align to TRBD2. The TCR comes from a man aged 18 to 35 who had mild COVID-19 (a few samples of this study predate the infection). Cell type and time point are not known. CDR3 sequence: CASSRGTTNYEQYF. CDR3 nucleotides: TGTGCCAGCAGCCGAGGGACTACCAACTACGAGCAGTACTTC.